The source of this T cell receptor beta chain is a study of OX40 agonist ivuxolimab in advanced cancers. There are 14 residues in the CDR3. J gave up 6 bases and V 1 base, and 5 bases lay outside the gene matches. Per the germline V gene, CDR1 is SGHNT and CDR2 is YYREEE (reference sequence). The investigators sampled blood at baseline, at cycle 4 day 1, and at cycle 7 day 1. This clone was detected only once. Data came from immunoSEQ multiplex PCR; TCRdb stores just in-frame clones and leaves some out. Of some 110,000 clones detected, 90% appear once; the ten largest clones hold 0.48%. The clonotype comes from an adult with an advanced solid tumor such as melanoma, head and neck, liver or kidney cancer. The chain recombines TRBV5-4 with TRBJ1-1; 8 bases agree with TRBD1. The material was CD4+ or CD8+ T cells sorted from blood, obtained in a trial of the OX40 agonist ivuxolimab. CDR3 sequence: CASSLQGARSEAFF. The CDR3 nucleotides are TGTGCCAGCAGCTTGCAGGGGGCAAGGTCTGAAGCTTTCTTT.